This T cell receptor beta chain is drawn from a study of CXCR3-negative and CXCR3-positive naive CD8 T cells. Germline values: CDR1 LNHNV, CDR2 YYDKDF (reference sequence). This CDR3 has 15 residues. With regard to this clonotype: Antigen unknown.

Study results and caveats: Memory CD8+ cells showed much lower diversity, while both naive subsets displayed comparably high diversity. TRB CDR3 properties were used to infer TCR strength, and surface CD5 was comparable between naive subsets. More hydrophobic TRB CDR3s were found in CXCR3-positive naive cells than in CXCR3-negative naive cells. For naive cells, CXCR3-negative and CXCR3-positive subsets had similar TRBV-TRBJ usage; for memory cells, usage differed.

UMI-tagged TRB cDNA libraries were built via 5' RACE. After re-calling the 5' RACE reads, TCRdb lists one entry per CDR3 protein, DNA absent. In total, the table holds 85,000 to 130,000 distinct CDR3 sequences. Material for sequencing was naive CXCR3+ CD8+ T cells from blood. Regarding subset: CD45RO-CCR7+CD27+CD95- naive CD8+ T cells expressing CXCR3 (TNR3+). The sequence derives from a human donor in good health. Some clones in this sample may be carry-over from other donors' samples. The gene calls are TRBV15 and TRBJ2-7; TCRdb picks TRBD1, but there is no DNA to check that call. The chain's CDR3 is CATSRSGGGLDEQYF.